Following are 21 T cell receptor beta chains from one sample sequenced in a study of CD8+ T cells in alopecia areata. As for treatment: oral pan-JAK inhibitor, 5-10 mg twice daily. Sequencing templates came from extracted RNA that was reverse transcribed into cDNA. Generated by immunoSEQ multiplex PCR, the TCRdb table keeps only in-frame clones and is missing some. The table has under 200,000 clones, less than 70% seen once. This material consisted of CD4+ T cells sorted from blood, taken at week 4, from a patient treated with tofacitinib. The receptor set was obtained from a human donor with alopecia areata.

This clone was observed a single time. The chain employs TRBV19 and TRBJ2-5; D might be TRBD1 (5 bases). V lost 8 bases and J lost 5, with 15 bases in between. Germline values: CDR1 LNHDA, CDR2 SQIVND (reference sequence). This CDR3 is 13 amino acids long. The CDR3 loop is CASSRRQTETQYF. CDR3 DNA sequence: TGTGCCAGTTCTCGCCGACAGACGGAGACCCAGTACTTC.

V and J are TRBV25-1 and TRBJ2-7; TRBD1 matches 9 bases. This CDR3 has 14 residues. Germline V gene data show CDR1 as MGHDK and CDR2 as SYGVNS. V lost 8 bases, J lost 3 bases, and 8 bases stayed unmatched. The CDR3: CASQLSTGGYEQYF. DNA of the CDR3: TGTGCCAGCCAACTTTCGACAGGGGGCTACGAGCAGTACTTC.

The J gene is TRBJ2-1, the V gene TRBV9; 8 positions agree with TRBD1. In germline, CDR1 is SGDLS, CDR2 YYNGEE. The CDR3 contains 16 residues. The V segment lost 3 bases and the J segment 6 bases; nucleotides outside the gene matches: 11. The CDR3 spells CASSAKDRVAGNEQFF. DNA of the CDR3: TGTGCCAGCAGCGCGAAGGACAGGGTGGCTGGCAATGAGCAGTTCTTC.

The CDR3 bases are TGTGCCAGCTTATCGGACAGGGGGAATGAGCAGTTCTTC. It codes for CASLSDRGNEQFF. The chain recombines TRBV2 with TRBJ2-1; 10 positions match TRBD1. The junction had 5 bases not matched to a gene; V was cut back by 8 bases and J by 7 bases. The CDR3 sequence is 13 residues long. Germline CDR1 reads SNHLY; CDR2 reads FYNNEI.

This rearrangement joins TRBV5-6 to TRBJ2-1; 11 nucleotides match TRBD2. The CDR3 is 16 amino acids. The J segment lost 4 bases and the V segment lost 3 bases, leaving 6 bases of the junction unmatched. Germline V gene data show CDR1 as SGHDT and CDR2 as YYEEEE. Here the CDR3 reads CASSSQLAGGYNEQFF. The CDR3, as DNA: TGTGCCAGCAGCTCCCAATTAGCGGGGGGGTACAATGAGCAGTTCTTC.

CDR3 in amino acids: CAWTGMSYEQYF. In DNA form, the CDR3 reads TGTGCCTGGACGGGTATGTCCTACGAGCAGTACTTC. The chain uses TRBV30 and TRBJ2-7, with D uncertain. The CDR3 contains 12 residues. Trimming stripped 4 bases from V and 1 base from J, with 8 bases between. Germline values: CDR1 GTSNPN, CDR2 SVGIG (reference sequence). The variable domain in full, completed from reference TRBV30 and TRBJ2-7, reads SQTIHQWPATLVQPVGSPLSLECTVEGTSNPNLYWYRQAAGRGLQLLFYSVGIGQISSEVPQNLSASRPQDRQFILSSKKLLLSDSGFYLCAWTGMSYEQYFGPGTRLTVT.

This clone was counted only a few times. The CDR3 region is CSVVPGTYEQYF. In nucleotides, the CDR3 is TGCAGCGTTGTCCCCGGAACCTACGAGCAGTACTTC. The V gene is TRBV29-1, the J gene TRBJ2-7; D is unclear. Germline loops: CDR1 SQVTM, CDR2 ANQGSEA. This CDR3 has 12 amino acids. Trimming took 4 bases from V and 2 from J, leaving 9 bases between them.

The gene calls are TRBV7-9 and TRBJ1-2; the D is unclear. This CDR3 has 13 amino acids. Germline V CDR1 and CDR2: SEHNR, FQNEAQ (reference sequence). Trimming stripped 2 bases from V and 2 bases from J, with 6 bases between. Here the CDR3 DNA reads TGTGCCAGCAGCTTACAGCAGAACTATGGCTACACCTTC. Translated: CASSLQQNYGYTF.

About this clone: No DNA is shown, since the ends of the CDR3 on it are uncertain; the CDR3 is the one TCRdb lists. Here the CDR3 reads CSVFVPGDNQPQHF. The chain links TRBV29-1 to TRBJ1-5; whether TRBD1, the table's D call, matches the DNA was not checked. The V gene's germline CDR1 is SQVTM and CDR2 ANQGSEA. The CDR3 adds up to 14 amino acids, both ends counted.

This sequence joins TRBV7-8 and TRBJ1-5, with D perhaps TRBD1 (5 bases). Germline assignment: CDR1 SGHVS and CDR2 FQNEAQ. CDR3 length equals 13 residues. Trimming took off 1 base at V and 11 bases at J, with 12 bases between the two ends. The chain's CDR3 is CASSLGDDSSQHF. CDR3 nucleotides: TGTGCCAGCAGCTTAGGGGACGACTCATCCCAGCATTTT.

The chain carries TRBV5-6 and TRBJ2-3, with 8 bases matching TRBD2. The junction had 3 bases not matched to a gene; V was cut back by 0 bases and J by 6 bases. From germline, CDR1 is SGHDT and CDR2 YYEEEE. The CDR3 runs to 14 residues. CDR3 residues: CASSLGAGADTQYF. In DNA, the CDR3 is TGTGCCAGCAGCTTGGGAGCGGGGGCGGATACGCAGTATTTT.

The V gene is TRBV29-1, the J gene TRBJ2-1; 8 nucleotides line up with TRBD2. Germline CDR1 SQVTM, CDR2 ANQGSEA. Losses at the gene ends were 0 bases for V and 4 bases for J; bases not matched to a gene: 2. The CDR3 has 14 amino acids. The DNA of the CDR3 is TGCAGCGTTGAAGAGCAGCGGGGGTACAATGAGCAGTTCTTC. It encodes CSVEEQRGYNEQFF.

The chain is built from TRBV27 and TRBJ2-5, with D tentatively TRBD1 (6 bases). The CDR3 spans 14 residues. The V end was cut by 8 bases, the J end by 2 bases, with 15 bases between. Germline values: CDR1 MNHEY, CDR2 SMNVEV (reference sequence). The CDR3 sequence: CASGLLQGQETQYF. CDR3 coding DNA: TGTGCCAGCGGTCTCCTTCAGGGGCAAGAGACCCAGTACTTC.

This clone was seen more than once but under ten times. The chain recombines TRBV19 with TRBJ1-2; D may be TRBD1 (5 bases). CDR1 is LNHDA and CDR2 is SQIVND in the germline V gene (reference sequence). This CDR3 contains 11 residues. The ends were cut back, 4 bases at V and 10 bases at J, with 10 bases in the middle. CDR3: CASSNRGLYTF. The CDR3 DNA sequence: TGTGCCAGTAGTAATCGGGGCCTCTACACCTTC.

In this sample, this clone turned up a few times. V and J are TRBV29-1 and TRBJ1-1; TRBD1 matches 8 bases. J gave up 2 bases and V 4 bases, and 3 bases lay outside the gene matches. Germline values: CDR1 SQVTM, CDR2 ANQGSEA. The CDR3 totals 13 residues. The CDR3, as DNA: TGCAGCGTTGCGGACAGGGTCAACACTGAAGCTTTCTTT. It is translated as CSVADRVNTEAFF.

The chain combines TRBV7-9 with TRBJ1-2; unclear D gene. Germline CDR1 SEHNR, CDR2 FQNEAQ (reference sequence). The CDR3 covers 13 residues. Trimming removed 8 bases at V and 7 bases at J, with 17 bases between. Here the CDR3 DNA reads TGTGCCAGCCTGACCGTGGGGAGAAGTGGCTACACCTTC. This codes for CASLTVGRSGYTF. Filled out from reference TRBV7-9 and TRBJ1-2, the complete variable domain reads DTGVSQNPRHKITKRGQNVTFRCDPISEHNRLYWYRQTLGQGPEFLTYFQNEAQLEKSRLLSDRFSAERPKGSFSTLEIQRTEQGDSAMYLCASLTVGRSGYTFGSGTRLTVV.

V is TRBV2 and J is TRBJ1-5; the D is unclear. The CDR3 spans 12 residues. The V and J ends lost 7 bases and 2 bases respectively, with 6 bases between them. Per germline, CDR1 SNHLY and CDR2 FYNNEI. The CDR3 is CASKEGNQPQHF. The CDR3 DNA reads as TGTGCCAGCAAGGAAGGCAATCAGCCCCAGCATTTT.

To note about this clone: Mismatch with germline at one junction end may stem from a read error. The gene calls are TRBV4-3 and TRBJ1-2; tentatively, D is TRBD1 (5 bases). The germline gives CDR1 LGHNA, CDR2 YSLEER. This CDR3 is built from 15 residues. The CDR3 bases are TGCGCCAGCGGCCAAAACGGCAGGGAGTTTGAAGGCTACACCTTC. Residues: CASGQNGREFEGYTF.

This clone was seen more than once but under ten times. The chain combines TRBV30 with TRBJ2-2; weak D call: TRBD2 (5 bases). The length of the CDR3 is 13 residues. V shed 2 bases and J shed 7 bases, with 11 bases lying between them. Germline lookup yields CDR1 GTSNPN and CDR2 SVGIG (reference sequence). CDR3 loop: CAWSSFRDGELFF. For the CDR3, the DNA is TGTGCCTGGAGTTCCTTCCGGGACGGGGAGCTGTTTTTT.

A word on this clone: The sample contains more than one DNA sequence encoding this CDR3. This chain links TRBV29-1 with TRBJ2-2, with 9 bases fitting TRBD1. There are 14 residues in the CDR3. Germline loops: CDR1 SQVTM, CDR2 ANQGSEA. V lost 6 bases and J lost 4; bases outside the gene matches: 6. The CDR3 region has the DNA TGCAGCGTCGTAGGACAGGGGCTCACCGGGGAGCTGTTTTTT. Amino acid sequence: CSVVGQGLTGELFF.

This sequence joins TRBV2 and TRBJ1-4; the match to TRBD1 covers 8 bases. The V gene end was trimmed by 4 bases and the J gene end by 4 bases; junction bases not matched to a gene: 5. This CDR3 has 15 amino acids. CDR1 SNHLY and CDR2 FYNNEI come from the germline V gene. The DNA of the CDR3 is TGTGCCAGCAGTGCCGAGACAGGGGTTAATGAAAAACTGTTTTTT. This encodes CASSAETGVNEKLFF.